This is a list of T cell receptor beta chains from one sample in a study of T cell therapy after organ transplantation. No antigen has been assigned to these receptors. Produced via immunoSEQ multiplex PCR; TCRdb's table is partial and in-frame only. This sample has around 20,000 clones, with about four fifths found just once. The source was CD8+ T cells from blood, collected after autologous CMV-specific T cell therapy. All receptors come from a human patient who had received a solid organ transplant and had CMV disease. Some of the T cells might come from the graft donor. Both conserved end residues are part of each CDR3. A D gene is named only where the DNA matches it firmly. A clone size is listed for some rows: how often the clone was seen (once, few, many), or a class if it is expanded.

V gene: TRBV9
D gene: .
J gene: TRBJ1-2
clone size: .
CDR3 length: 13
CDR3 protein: CASGWDSNYGYTF
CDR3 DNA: TGTGCCAGCGGGTGGGACTCTAACTATGGCTACACCTTC

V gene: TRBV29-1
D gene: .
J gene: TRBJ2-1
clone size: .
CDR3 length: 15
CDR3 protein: CSVPGWGSSYNEQFF
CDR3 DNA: TGCAGCGTTCCTGGGTGGGGGAGCTCCTACAATGAGCAGTTCTTC

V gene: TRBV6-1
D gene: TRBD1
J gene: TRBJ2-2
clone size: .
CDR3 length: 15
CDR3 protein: CASTRTGDFTGELFF
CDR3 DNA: TGTGCCAGCACCAGGACAGGGGACTTCACCGGGGAGCTGTTTTTT

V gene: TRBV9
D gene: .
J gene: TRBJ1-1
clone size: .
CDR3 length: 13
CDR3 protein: CASSTQGRTEAFF
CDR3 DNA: TGTGCCAGCAGCACCCAGGGGAGGACTGAAGCTTTCTTT

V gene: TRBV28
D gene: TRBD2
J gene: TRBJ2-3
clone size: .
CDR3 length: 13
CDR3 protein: CASTRTSVDTQYF
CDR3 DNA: TGTGCCAGCACCCGGACTAGCGTCGATACGCAGTATTTT

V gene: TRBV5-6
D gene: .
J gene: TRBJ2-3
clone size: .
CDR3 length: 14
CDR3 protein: CASRGQGLTDTQYF
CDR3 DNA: TGTGCCAGCAGGGGACAAGGACTCACAGATACGCAGTATTTT

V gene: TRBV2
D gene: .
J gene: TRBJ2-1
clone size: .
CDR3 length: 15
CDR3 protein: CASHYVADVRNEQFF
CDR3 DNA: TGTGCCAGCCACTATGTAGCGGATGTTCGCAATGAGCAGTTCTTC

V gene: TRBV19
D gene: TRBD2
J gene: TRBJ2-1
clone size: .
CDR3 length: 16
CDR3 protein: CASSALSGNSYNEQFF
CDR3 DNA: TGTGCCAGTAGTGCACTTAGCGGGAACTCCTACAATGAGCAGTTCTTC

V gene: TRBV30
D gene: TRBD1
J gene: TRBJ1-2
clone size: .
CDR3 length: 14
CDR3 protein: CAWNGPGGAYGYTF
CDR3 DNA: TGTGCCTGGAACGGGCCAGGGGGGGCCTATGGCTACACCTTC

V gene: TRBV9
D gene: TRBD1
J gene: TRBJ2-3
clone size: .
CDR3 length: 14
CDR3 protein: CASVDREYPDTQYF
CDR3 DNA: TGTGCCAGCGTCGACAGGGAATACCCAGATACGCAGTATTTT

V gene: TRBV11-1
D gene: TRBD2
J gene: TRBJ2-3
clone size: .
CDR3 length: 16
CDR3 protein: CASSLGLAEFTDTQYF
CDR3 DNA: TGTGCCAGCAGCCTCGGACTAGCGGAGTTCACAGATACGCAGTATTTT

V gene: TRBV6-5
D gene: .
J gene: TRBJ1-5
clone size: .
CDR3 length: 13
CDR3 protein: CASSPDSNQPQHF
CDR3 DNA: TGTGCCAGCAGCCCGGACAGCAATCAGCCCCAGCATTTT

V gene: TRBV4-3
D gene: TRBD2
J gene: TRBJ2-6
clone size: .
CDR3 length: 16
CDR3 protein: CASSQGEGSGANVLTF
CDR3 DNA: TGCGCCAGCAGCCAAGGGGAGGGCTCTGGGGCCAACGTCCTGACTTTC

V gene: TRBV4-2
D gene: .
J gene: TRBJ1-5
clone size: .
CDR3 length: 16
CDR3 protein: CASSELSDGRNQPQHF
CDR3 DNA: TGTGCCAGCAGCGAACTCTCGGACGGCCGCAATCAGCCCCAGCATTTT

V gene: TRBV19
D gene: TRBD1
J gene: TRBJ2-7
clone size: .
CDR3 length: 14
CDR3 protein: CASSIGAGGYEQYF
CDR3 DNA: TGTGCCAGTAGTATCGGCGCAGGGGGTTACGAGCAGTACTTC

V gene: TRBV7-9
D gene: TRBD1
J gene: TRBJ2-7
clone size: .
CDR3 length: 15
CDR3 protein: CASSLVGTGVYEQYF
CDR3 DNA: TGTGCCAGCAGCTTAGTTGGGACAGGGGTTTACGAGCAGTACTTC

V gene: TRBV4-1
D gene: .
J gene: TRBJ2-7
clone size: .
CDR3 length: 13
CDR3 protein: CASSPPPGDEQYF
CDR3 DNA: TGCGCCAGCAGCCCACCGCCGGGGGACGAGCAGTACTTC

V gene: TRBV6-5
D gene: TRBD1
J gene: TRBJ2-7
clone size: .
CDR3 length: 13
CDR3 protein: CATGQGASYEQYF
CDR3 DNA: TGTGCCACGGGACAGGGGGCGTCCTACGAGCAGTACTTC

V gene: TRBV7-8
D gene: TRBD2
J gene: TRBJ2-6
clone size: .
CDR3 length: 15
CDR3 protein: CASTVAGSGANVLTF
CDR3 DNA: TGTGCCAGCACCGTAGCGGGGTCTGGGGCCAACGTCCTGACTTTC

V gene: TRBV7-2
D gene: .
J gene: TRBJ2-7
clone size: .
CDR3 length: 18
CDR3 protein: CASSLAVGVGFPLYEQYF
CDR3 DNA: TGTGCCAGCAGCTTAGCGGTAGGGGTGGGGTTTCCACTTTACGAGCAGTACTTC

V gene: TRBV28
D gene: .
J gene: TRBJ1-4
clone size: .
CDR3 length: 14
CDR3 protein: CASSALTSWEKLFF
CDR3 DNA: TGTGCCAGCAGCGCCTTAACATCCTGGGAAAAACTGTTTTTT

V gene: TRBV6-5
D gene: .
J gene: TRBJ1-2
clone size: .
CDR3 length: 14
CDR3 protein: CASSRASEVYGYTF
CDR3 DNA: TGTGCCAGCAGTCGGGCCTCAGAAGTCTATGGCTACACCTTC

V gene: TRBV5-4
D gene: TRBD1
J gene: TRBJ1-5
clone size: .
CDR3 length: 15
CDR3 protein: CASSDGQGWDQPQHF
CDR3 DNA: TGTGCCAGCAGCGATGGACAGGGCTGGGATCAGCCCCAGCATTTT

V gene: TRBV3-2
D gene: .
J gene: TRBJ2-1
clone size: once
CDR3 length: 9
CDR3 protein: CAGHNEQFF
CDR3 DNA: TGTGCCGGCCACAATGAGCAGTTCTTC

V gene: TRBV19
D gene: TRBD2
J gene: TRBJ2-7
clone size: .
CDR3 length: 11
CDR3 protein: CAVRGAGEQYF
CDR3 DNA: TGTGCCGTGCGGGGGGCTGGTGAGCAGTACTTC

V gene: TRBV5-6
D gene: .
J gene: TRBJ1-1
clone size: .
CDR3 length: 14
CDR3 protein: CASSLGWGNTEAFF
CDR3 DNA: TGTGCCAGCAGCTTGGGATGGGGGAACACTGAAGCTTTCTTT

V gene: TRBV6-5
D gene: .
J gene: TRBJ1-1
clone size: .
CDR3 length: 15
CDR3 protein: CASSPRALGRAEAFF
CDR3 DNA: TGTGCCAGCAGTCCCCGGGCCCTGGGGCGGGCTGAAGCTTTCTTT

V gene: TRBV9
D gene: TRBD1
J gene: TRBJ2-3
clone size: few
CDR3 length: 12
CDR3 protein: CASNTGADTQYF
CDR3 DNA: TGTGCCAGCAACACAGGGGCAGATACGCAGTATTTT

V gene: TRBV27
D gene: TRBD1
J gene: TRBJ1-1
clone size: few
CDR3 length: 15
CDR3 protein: CASSLLWGQGNSAFF
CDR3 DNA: TGTGCCAGCAGTTTACTGTGGGGACAGGGAAATTCAGCTTTCTTT

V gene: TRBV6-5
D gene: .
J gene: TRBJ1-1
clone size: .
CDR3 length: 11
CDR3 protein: CASTDLAEAFF
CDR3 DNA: TGTGCCAGCACCGATTTGGCTGAAGCTTTCTTT

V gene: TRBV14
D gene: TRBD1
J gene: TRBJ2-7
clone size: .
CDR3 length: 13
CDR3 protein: CASSDRVAYEQYF
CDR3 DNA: TGTGCCAGCTCGGACAGGGTTGCCTACGAGCAGTACTTC